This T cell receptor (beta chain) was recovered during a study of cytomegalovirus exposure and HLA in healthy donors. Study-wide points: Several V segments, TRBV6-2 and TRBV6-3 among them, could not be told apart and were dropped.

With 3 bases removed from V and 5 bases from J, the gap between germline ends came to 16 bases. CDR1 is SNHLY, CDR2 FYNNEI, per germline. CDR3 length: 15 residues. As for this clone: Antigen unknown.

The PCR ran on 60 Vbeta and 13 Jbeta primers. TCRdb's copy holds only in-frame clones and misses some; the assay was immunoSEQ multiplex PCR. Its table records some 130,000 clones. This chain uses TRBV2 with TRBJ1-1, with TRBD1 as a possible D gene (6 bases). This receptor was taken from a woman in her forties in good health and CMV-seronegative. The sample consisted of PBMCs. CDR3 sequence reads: CASSDRTGSVTEAFF. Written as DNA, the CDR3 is TGTGCCAGCAGTGACCGCACAGGGAGCGTGACTGAAGCTTTCTTT.